The clone carrying this TCR beta chain was detected ten times or more. Antigen specificity is unknown. The source of the sample is a study of prognosis after radiotherapy for stage I lung cancer. The overall study: Approximately 15 patients had newly diagnosed primary stage I lung tumors, and a few had oligometastatic NSCLC after surgical resection of the primary tumor.

The CDR3 has 18 amino acids. Germline CDR1 is SGHRS and CDR2 is YFSETQ. Germline trimming cut 4 bases from V and 5 bases from J; bases unmatched to any gene: 11. Notes on the study in general: Gene usage, both TRBV and TRBJ, reportedly differed between patients with metastases and patients without them.

Multiplex PCR in two rounds served to amplify TCR beta CDR3 from genomic DNA. First-round PCR amplification was performed with primers specific to each TRBV and TRBJ gene. TCRdb called the multiplex PCR reads again in MiXCR, with one record for every CDR3 protein. Here the sample spans around 14,000 distinct CDR3 sequences, roughly 31% being singletons. The rearrangement uses TRBV5-1 and TRBJ2-2; 13 bases fit TRBD2. The specimen was PBMCs, collected before or after stereotactic body radiation therapy (not recorded which). The TCR originated in a donor older than 45 with non-small cell lung cancer. CDR3 loop: CASSHTSGRAAGTGELFF. Here the CDR3 DNA reads TGCGCCAGCAGCCATACTAGCGGGAGGGCCGCGGGGACCGGGGAGCTGTTTTTT.